The clone carrying this T cell receptor beta chain has a handful of counts. The antigen is unknown. Scientists ran DNA taken from cultured CD4+ T cells through the Oncomine TCR Beta short-read assay for sequencing. Someone extracted genomic DNA from cultured CD4+ T cells. TCRdb itself ran the PCR reads through MiXCR, one entry per CDR3 protein. The sample gives 12,000 or so distinct CDR3 sequences, about 40% of which show up once; approximately 15% is in the top ten. The CDR3 spans 13 residues. CDR1 DFQATT and CDR2 SNEGSKA come from the germline V gene (reference sequence). The junction had 3 bases not matched to a gene; V was cut back by 4 bases and J by 4 bases. This sample was taken from a study of vaccination and CD4 T cells after COVID-19. Looking at the study overall: Each enrolled participant received a two-dose regimen of either BNT162b2 or mRNA-1273 vaccine. Stimuli were overlapping spike peptide pools of SARS-CoV-2 and three common cold coronaviruses (HCoV-NL63, HCoV-OC43, HCoV-229E). Study-wide results and limits: From a median of roughly 20 to 40, SARS-CoV-2-reactive clonotypes increased, though not significantly.

Treatment here: approximately nine-day PBMC culture with coronavirus spike peptide pools or control peptides (ViraFEST assay). One should note that the unexposed donor's CD4+ T cells were collected before the COVID-19 pandemic (2011-2018). First, ViraFEST expanded antigen-specific T cells with peptide pools, and next it sequenced the TCRs. The receptor was derived from a human donor in good health. The sequencing sample was made of CD4+ T cells from blood, cultured in vitro. The chain joins TRBV20-1 to TRBJ2-2; TRBD2 matches at 7 bases. DNA of the CDR3: TGCAGTGCTACTAGCGGTCTCACCGGGGAGCTGTTTTTT. Translated: CSATSGLTGELFF.